This T cell receptor beta chain came from a study of post-analysis software for immune sequencing data. Study-level information: Clinical courses comprised relapsing-remitting, secondary progressive and progressive-relapsing multiple sclerosis. Study-wide points: Four to six TRBV segments appeared more often in patients than in controls, and TRBV5-6, TRBV5-1 and TRBV20-1 were among these.

This clonotype was found a few times. Its antigen is not known. Each TCR beta cDNA library carried unique molecular identifiers. MiXCR, applied by TCRdb to the PCR reads, yields one record per CDR3 protein. The profile covers roughly 700,000 distinct CDR3 sequences, with roughly 27% appearing a single time and around 0.6% taken by the ten largest. The CDR3 loop spans 14 amino acids. V lost 5 bases, J lost 7 bases, and 18 bases lay in between. Germline V CDR1 and CDR2: MDHEN, SYDVKM. The sequence was collected from a girl between 5 and 17 years old with multiple sclerosis. The sequenced sample was blood. The J gene is TRBJ2-7, the V gene TRBV28, with D possibly TRBD1 on 6 matching bases. The CDR3 nucleotides are TGTGCCAGCAGTCTCGTCACACAGGGTAATGAGCAGTACTTC. This encodes CASSLVTQGNEQYF.